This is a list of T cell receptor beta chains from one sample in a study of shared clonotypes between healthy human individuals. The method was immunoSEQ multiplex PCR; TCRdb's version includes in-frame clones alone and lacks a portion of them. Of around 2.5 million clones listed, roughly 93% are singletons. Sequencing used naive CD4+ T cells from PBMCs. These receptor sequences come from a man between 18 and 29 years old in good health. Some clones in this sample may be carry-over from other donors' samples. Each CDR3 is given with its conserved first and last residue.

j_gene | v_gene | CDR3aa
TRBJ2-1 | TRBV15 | CATSRRTGGGYNEQFF
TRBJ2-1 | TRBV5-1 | CASSFGESPSNEQFF
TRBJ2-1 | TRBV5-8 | CASSRLAGAWNEQFF
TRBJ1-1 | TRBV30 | CACLAGTGLMNTEAFF
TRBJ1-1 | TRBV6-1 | CASRRRNTEAFF
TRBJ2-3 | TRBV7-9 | CASTVISTDTQYF
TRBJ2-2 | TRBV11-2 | CASSLGTSGSVTGELFF
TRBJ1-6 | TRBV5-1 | CASSLGGVGSPLHF
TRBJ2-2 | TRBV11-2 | CASSLLTGANTGELFF
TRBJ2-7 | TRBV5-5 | CASSLRGDPSIYEQYF